The 16 T cell receptor beta chains presented below share a single source sample, sequenced in a study of blood T cells in healthy people across ages. A second PCR, run for roughly 7 to 12 cycles, used a sample-barcoded 5' primer plus a J-beta primer mix. MiXCR was run by TCRdb on the 5' RACE reads, yielding one entry per CDR3 protein. The sample consists of hundreds of thousands of distinct CDR3 sequences, 27% of them appearing once. Sequenced sample: blood. The receptors derive from a woman in her 70s in good health.

The chain uses TRBV9 and TRBJ2-5, with D perhaps TRBD2 (5 bases). The CDR3 has 15 residues. The V and J ends lost 1 base and 4 bases respectively, with 14 bases between them. CDR1 is SGDLS and CDR2 is YYNGEE in the germline V gene. CDR3 sequence reads: CASSVLGAVGETQYF. The CDR3 DNA sequence: TGTGCCAGCAGCGTATTGGGAGCGGTCGGAGAGACCCAGTACTTC.

The V gene is TRBV11-2, the J gene TRBJ2-5; 12 nucleotides line up with TRBD2. The CDR3 has 17 amino acids. V gave up 5 bases and J gave up 0 bases; unmatched junction bases: 7. Germline V gene data show CDR1 as SGHAT and CDR2 as FQNNGV. The CDR3 DNA follows: TGTGCCAGCAGCCGAGTCGGGACTAGCGGGTACCAAGAGACCCAGTACTTC. As protein: CASSRVGTSGYQETQYF.

As DNA, the CDR3 is TGTGCCAGCAGAACCAGCGGGAGGGCCGTCAATGAGCAGTTCTTC. Translating gives CASRTSGRAVNEQFF. The rearrangement links TRBV28 to TRBJ2-7, with 10 bases aligning to TRBD2. The J call may not be correct, given that the DNA end is closer to TRBJ2-1. Germline CDR1 and CDR2: MDHEN and SYDVKM. CDR3 size: 15 residues.

The V call is TRBV7-8, the J call TRBJ2-5, with D possibly being TRBD2 (6 bases). The DNA end is more similar to TRBJ2-1, so the J call may be wrong. This CDR3 is built from 13 residues. Germline V gene sequence: CDR1 SGHVS, CDR2 FQNEAQ. The CDR3 bases are TGTGCCAGCAGCTTAGGACGGGACTTGTGGCAGTTCTTC. It codes for CASSLGRDLWQFF.

This clonotype was observed a handful of times. The gene calls are TRBV24-1 and TRBJ2-7; 9 nucleotides agree with TRBD2. The V and J ends lost 3 bases and 6 bases, in that order; junction bases with no gene match: 8. The germline gives CDR1 KGHDR, CDR2 SFDVKD. This CDR3 spans 15 amino acids. The CDR3 loop is CATSDPAGGVGEQYF. The CDR3 DNA follows: TGTGCCACCAGTGATCCAGCGGGAGGAGTCGGCGAGCAGTACTTC.

This clonotype was recorded a few times. The chain is built from TRBV2 and TRBJ2-2; D is uncertain. Trimming pared 4 bases from V and 4 bases from J, leaving 7 bases between. This CDR3 is built from 13 residues. The germline gives CDR1 SNHLY, CDR2 FYNNEI. The DNA of the CDR3 is TGTGCCAGCAGTGGGGCAGTCACCGGGGAGCTGTTTTTT. Translation: CASSGAVTGELFF. The full variable domain, its missing parts supplied by reference TRBV2 and TRBJ2-2, is EPEVTQTPSHQVTQMGQEVILRCVPISNHLYFYWYRQILGQKVEFLVSFYNNEISEKSEIFDDQFSVERPDGSNFTLKIRSTKLEDSAMYFCASSGAVTGELFFGEGSRLTVL.

The V and J genes are TRBV29-1 and TRBJ2-1, with 9 bases that match TRBD2. The J segment lost 4 bases and the V segment lost 4 bases, leaving 5 bases of the junction unmatched. The CDR3 loop spans 14 amino acids. Germline CDR1 SQVTM, CDR2 ANQGSEA. The CDR3 DNA sequence: TGCAGCGTTGTGCCTAGCGGGACTTACAATGAGCAGTTCTTC. Residues: CSVVPSGTYNEQFF.

The chain employs TRBV3-1 and TRBJ1-4, with unresolved D. This CDR3 comprises 16 residues. The germline CDR1 and CDR2 sequences are LGHDT and YNNKEL (reference sequence). Trimming cost V 0 bases and J 5 bases, with 13 bases left between them. The CDR3 spells CASSQDGTRVNEKLFF. As DNA, the CDR3 is TGTGCCAGCAGCCAAGATGGAACGCGGGTGAATGAAAAACTGTTTTTT.

This chain uses TRBV20-1 with TRBJ1-2; TRBD1 is a possible D gene (6 bases). The CDR3 is 18 residues long. CDR1 DFQATT and CDR2 SNEGSKA come from the germline V gene (reference sequence). The V end was cut by 3 bases, the J end by 6 bases, with 29 bases between. For the CDR3, the DNA is TGCAGTGCTAGTCCCGACCGGGACACCCTCGTACCTAGGCATGGCTACACCTTC. It codes for CSASPDRDTLVPRHGYTF.

The chain couples TRBV12-3 or TRBV12-4 to TRBJ2-5, with TRBD2 identical over 11 bases. With the DNA end fitting TRBJ2-7 better, the J assignment may be wrong. The CDR3 consists of 16 residues. CDR3 nucleotide sequence: TGTGCCAGCAGTCGCGCCATAGCGGGAGGGCCATCCGAGCAGTACTTC. Translation: CASSRAIAGGPSEQYF.

Only a few counts were recorded for this clonotype. The rearrangement joins TRBV28 to TRBJ2-1, with D maybe TRBD2 (6 bases). Germline CDR1 reads MDHEN; CDR2 reads SYDVKM. V was cut by 8 bases and J by 3 bases, with 20 bases left in between. The CDR3 spans 16 residues. CDR3 loop: CASHYRGGNLYNEQFF. Here the CDR3 DNA reads TGTGCCAGCCACTACCGGGGAGGTAATCTCTACAATGAGCAGTTCTTC.

The CDR3 DNA reads TGTGCCAGCCGTGTTGGGGGAGTCCCTTACAAAGGTTGGGAAAATGAGCAGTTCTTC. This codes for CASRVGGVPYKGWENEQFF. The V call is TRBV27, the J call TRBJ2-1; D may be TRBD1 or TRBD2 (5 bases each). CDR3 length: 19 residues. The germline V gene encodes CDR1 MNHEY and CDR2 SMNVEV (reference sequence). Trimming removed 8 bases at V and 7 bases at J, with 33 bases between.

The chain combines TRBV7-2 with TRBJ1-3; 7 bases are shared with TRBD1. Germline loops: CDR1 SGHTA, CDR2 FQGNSA. V lost 6 bases to trimming and J lost 4 bases; unmatched junction nucleotides: 6. The CDR3 is 14 amino acids. CDR3 region: CASRPTGAGNTIYF. The CDR3 region has the DNA TGTGCCAGCAGGCCAACAGGGGCCGGAAACACCATATATTTT.

The rearrangement links TRBV5-1 to TRBJ1-5, with D unresolved. The germline gives CDR1 SGHRS, CDR2 YFSETQ. V was trimmed by 8 bases and J by 5 bases, leaving 11 bases between them. The CDR3 runs to 12 residues. The CDR3 DNA is TGCGCCAGAGAGGAGGTATATCAGCCCCAGCATTTT. This codes for CAREEVYQPQHF.

This clonotype was found a few times. V and J are TRBV9 and TRBJ2-2, with D unresolved. V gave up 3 bases and J gave up 4 bases, with 4 bases separating them. The CDR3 spans 12 residues. Germline assignment: CDR1 SGDLS and CDR2 YYNGEE. The CDR3 DNA sequence: TGTGCCAGCAGCGGGTCCACCGGGGAGCTGTTTTTT. As protein: CASSGSTGELFF. Using reference TRBV9 and TRBJ2-2 for the parts outside the CDR3, the full variable domain is DSGVTQTPKHLITATGQRVTLRCSPRSGDLSVYWYQQSLDQGLQFLIQYYNGEERAKGNILERFSAQQFPDLHSELNLSSLELGDSALYFCASSGSTGELFFGEGSRLTVL.

V gene TRBV5-1 combines with J gene TRBJ2-3; 9 bases align to TRBD1. The CDR3 totals 15 residues. The V and J ends lost 3 bases and 1 base, in that order; junction bases with no gene match: 3. Germline values: CDR1 SGHRS, CDR2 YFSETQ. The CDR3 region has the DNA TGCGCCAGCAGCTATACAGGGGGCGGCACAGATACGCAGTATTTT. Translating it yields CASSYTGGGTDTQYF.